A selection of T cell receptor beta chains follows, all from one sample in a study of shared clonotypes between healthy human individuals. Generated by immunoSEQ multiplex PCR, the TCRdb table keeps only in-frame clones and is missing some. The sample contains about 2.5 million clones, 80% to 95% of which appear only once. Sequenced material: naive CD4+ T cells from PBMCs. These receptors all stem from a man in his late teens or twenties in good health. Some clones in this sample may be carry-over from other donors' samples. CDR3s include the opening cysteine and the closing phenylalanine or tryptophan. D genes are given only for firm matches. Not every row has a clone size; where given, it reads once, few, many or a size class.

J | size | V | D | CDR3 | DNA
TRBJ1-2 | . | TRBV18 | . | CASSPEGGYGYTF | TGTGCCAGCTCCCCGGAGGGCGGCTATGGCTACACCTTC
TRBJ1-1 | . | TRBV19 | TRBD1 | CASSIGGGRNTEAFF | TGTGCCAGTAGTATAGGAGGGGGCAGGAACACTGAAGCTTTCTTT
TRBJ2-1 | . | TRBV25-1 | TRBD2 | CASSEGLAGVSEQFF | TGTGCCAGCAGTGAGGGACTAGCGGGAGTAAGTGAGCAGTTCTTC
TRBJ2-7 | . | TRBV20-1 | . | CSARDAYEQYF | TGCAGTGCTAGAGATGCCTACGAGCAGTACTTC
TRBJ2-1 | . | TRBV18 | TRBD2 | CASSASGSVYNEQFF | TGTGCCAGCTCAGCCAGCGGGAGTGTTTACAATGAGCAGTTCTTC
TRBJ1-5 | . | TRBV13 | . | CASSFRQSPGAQHF | TGTGCCAGCAGCTTTAGACAGTCACCGGGGGCCCAGCATTTT
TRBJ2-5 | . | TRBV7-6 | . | CASSSSGPQETQYF | TGTGCCAGCAGCTCTTCGGGACCCCAAGAGACCCAGTACTTC
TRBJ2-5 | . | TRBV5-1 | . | CASRRDMYGSQETQYF | TGCGCCAGCAGGAGGGATATGTACGGGAGTCAAGAGACCCAGTACTTC
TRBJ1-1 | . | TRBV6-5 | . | CASGEGRVNTEAFF | TGTGCCAGCGGGGAAGGAAGGGTAAACACTGAAGCTTTCTTT
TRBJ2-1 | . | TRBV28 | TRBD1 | CASSRGGARNEQFF | TGTGCCAGCAGCCGAGGGGGCGCTAGGAATGAGCAGTTCTTC
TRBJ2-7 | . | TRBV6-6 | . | CASSTGLGEQYF | TGTGCCAGCAGTACTGGGTTGGGGGAGCAGTACTTC
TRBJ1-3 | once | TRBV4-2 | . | CASSREGQARSGNTIYF | TGTGCCAGCAGCCGGGAGGGCCAGGCTCGATCTGGAAACACCATATATTTT
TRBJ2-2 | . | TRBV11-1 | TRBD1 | CASNEAGTGGTGELFF | TGTGCCAGCAACGAGGCTGGGACAGGGGGCACCGGGGAGCTGTTTTTT
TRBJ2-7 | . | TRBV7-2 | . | CASSSSALYEQYF | TGTGCCAGCAGCTCCTCGGCCCTCTACGAGCAGTACTTC
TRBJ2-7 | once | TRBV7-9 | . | CASSLMAGHYEQYF | TGTGCCAGCAGCTTAATGGCAGGCCACTACGAGCAGTACTTC
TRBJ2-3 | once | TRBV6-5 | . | CASSYADTQYF | TGTGCCAGCAGTTACGCAGATACGCAGTATTTT
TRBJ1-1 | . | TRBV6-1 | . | CASRSLVGTEAFF | TGTGCCAGCAGGAGCCTCGTGGGGACTGAAGCTTTCTTT
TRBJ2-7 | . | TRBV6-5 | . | CASSYGGSVPYEQYF | TGTGCCAGCAGTTACGGGGGATCGGTGCCGTACGAGCAGTACTTC
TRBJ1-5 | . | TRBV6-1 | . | CASSQSGRVEQPQHF | TGTGCCAGCAGCCAAAGCGGGAGAGTTGAGCAGCCCCAGCATTTT
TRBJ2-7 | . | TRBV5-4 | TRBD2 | CASRPGLAGVEGEQYF | TGTGCCAGCAGACCGGGACTAGCGGGAGTCGAGGGCGAGCAGTACTTC
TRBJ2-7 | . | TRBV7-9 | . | CASSLRGWREGEQYF | TGTGCCAGCAGCTTGAGGGGATGGAGAGAGGGCGAGCAGTACTTC
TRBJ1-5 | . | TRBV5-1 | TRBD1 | CASSPQGGEIQPQHF | TGCGCCAGCAGCCCTCAAGGGGGCGAGATACAGCCCCAGCATTTT
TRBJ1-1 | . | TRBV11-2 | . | CASSRRPSPVGAFF | TGTGCCAGCAGCCGACGGCCCAGCCCCGTCGGAGCTTTCTTT
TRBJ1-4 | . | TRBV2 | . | CASSARQGGSTNEKLFF | TGTGCCAGCAGTGCCCGGCAGGGTGGTTCTACTAATGAAAAACTGTTTTTT